This T cell receptor beta chain came from a study of cytomegalovirus exposure and HLA in healthy donors. Primers included in the PCR were 60 Vbeta and 13 Jbeta primers. The data were produced by immunoSEQ multiplex PCR, yet TCRdb's version contains in-frame clones alone and is incomplete. The sample gives some 200,000 clones, about 85% of which show up once; 3.5% to 4% is in the top ten. Germline V gene data show CDR1 as SQVTM and CDR2 as ANQGSEA. V gave up 7 bases and J gave up 4 bases, with 13 bases separating them. The CDR3 loop spans 12 amino acids. The sample taken for sequencing was PBMCs. This clonotype was sampled from a man in his forties or fifties in good health and CMV-seronegative. The rearrangement uses TRBV29-1 and TRBJ1-1, with TRBD1 as a possible D gene (5 bases). DNA of the CDR3: TGCAGCGCTTCAGGGCCAGGCACTGAAGCTTTCTTT. Its translation: CSASGPGTEAFF.